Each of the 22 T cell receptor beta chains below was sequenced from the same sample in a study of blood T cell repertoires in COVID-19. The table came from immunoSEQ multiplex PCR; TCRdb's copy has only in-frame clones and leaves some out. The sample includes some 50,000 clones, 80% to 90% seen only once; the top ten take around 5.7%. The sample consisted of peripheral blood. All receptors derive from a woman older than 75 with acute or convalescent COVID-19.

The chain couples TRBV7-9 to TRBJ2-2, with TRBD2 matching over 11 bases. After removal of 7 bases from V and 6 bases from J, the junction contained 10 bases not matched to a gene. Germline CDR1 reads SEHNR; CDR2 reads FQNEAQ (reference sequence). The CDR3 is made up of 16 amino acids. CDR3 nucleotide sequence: TGTGCCAGCACCCGTTTCACTAGCGGGGGTCCCGGGGAGCTGTTTTTT. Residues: CASTRFTSGGPGELFF.

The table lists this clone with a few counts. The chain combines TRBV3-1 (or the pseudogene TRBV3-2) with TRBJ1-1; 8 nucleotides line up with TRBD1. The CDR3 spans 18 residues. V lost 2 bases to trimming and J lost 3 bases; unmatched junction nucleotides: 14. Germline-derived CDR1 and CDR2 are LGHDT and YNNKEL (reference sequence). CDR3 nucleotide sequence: TGTGCCAGCAGCCAAAGGGTTGGACAGGGTAGATGGTACACTGAAGCTTTCTTT. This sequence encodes CASSQRVGQGRWYTEAFF.

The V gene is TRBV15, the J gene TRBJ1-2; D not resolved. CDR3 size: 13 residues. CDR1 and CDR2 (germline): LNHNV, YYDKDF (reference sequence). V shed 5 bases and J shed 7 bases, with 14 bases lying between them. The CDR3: CATSHGREGGYTF. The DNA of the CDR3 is TGTGCCACCAGCCACGGGAGAGAAGGTGGCTACACCTTC.

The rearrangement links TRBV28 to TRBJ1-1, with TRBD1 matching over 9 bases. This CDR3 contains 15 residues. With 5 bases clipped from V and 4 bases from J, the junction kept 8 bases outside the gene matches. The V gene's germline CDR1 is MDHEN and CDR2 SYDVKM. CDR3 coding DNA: TGTGCCAGCAGTGGAACCATGACAGGGGGCACTGAAGCTTTCTTT. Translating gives CASSGTMTGGTEAFF.

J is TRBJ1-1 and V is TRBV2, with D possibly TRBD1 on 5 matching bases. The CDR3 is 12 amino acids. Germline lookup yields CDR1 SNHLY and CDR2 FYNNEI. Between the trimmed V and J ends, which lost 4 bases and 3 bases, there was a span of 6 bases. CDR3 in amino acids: CASSGGDTEAFF. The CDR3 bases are TGTGCCAGCAGTGGGGGGGACACTGAAGCTTTCTTT.

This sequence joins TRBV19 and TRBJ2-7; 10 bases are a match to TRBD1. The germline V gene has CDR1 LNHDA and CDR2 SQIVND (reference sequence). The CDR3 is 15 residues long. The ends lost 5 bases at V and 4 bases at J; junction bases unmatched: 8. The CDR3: CASSPRDRGTYEQYF. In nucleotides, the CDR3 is TGTGCCAGTAGTCCACGGGACAGGGGTACGTACGAGCAGTACTTC.

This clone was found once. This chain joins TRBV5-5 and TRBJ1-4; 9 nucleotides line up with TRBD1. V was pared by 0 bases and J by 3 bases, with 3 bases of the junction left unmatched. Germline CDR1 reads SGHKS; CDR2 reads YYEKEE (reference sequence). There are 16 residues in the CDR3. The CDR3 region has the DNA TGTGCCAGCAGCTTGGCCGGGGACAGGGCTAATGAAAAACTGTTTTTT. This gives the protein CASSLAGDRANEKLFF.

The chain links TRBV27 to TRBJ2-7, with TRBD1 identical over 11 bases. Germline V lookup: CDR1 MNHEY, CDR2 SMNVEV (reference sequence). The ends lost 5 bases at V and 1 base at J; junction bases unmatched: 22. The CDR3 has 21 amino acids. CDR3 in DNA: TGTGCCAGCAGTACCTACGTCGGACAGGGGGCTTTTGTAATTCTGTCCTACGAGCAGTACTTC. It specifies CASSTYVGQGAFVILSYEQYF.

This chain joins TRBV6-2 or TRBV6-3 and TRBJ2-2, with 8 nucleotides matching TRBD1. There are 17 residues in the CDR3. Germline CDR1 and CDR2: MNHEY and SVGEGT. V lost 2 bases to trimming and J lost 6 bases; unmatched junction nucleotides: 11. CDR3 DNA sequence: TGTGCCAGCAGTTACCCTCATCCCGACAGGGGTCCCGGGGAGCTGTTTTTT. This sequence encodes CASSYPHPDRGPGELFF.

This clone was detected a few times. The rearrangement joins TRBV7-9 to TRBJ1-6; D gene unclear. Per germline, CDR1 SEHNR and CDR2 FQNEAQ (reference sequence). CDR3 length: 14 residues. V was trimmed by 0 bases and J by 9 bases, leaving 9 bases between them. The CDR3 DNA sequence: TGTGCCAGCAGCTTAGCGCACGAGAGTTCACCCCTCCACTTT. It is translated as CASSLAHESSPLHF.

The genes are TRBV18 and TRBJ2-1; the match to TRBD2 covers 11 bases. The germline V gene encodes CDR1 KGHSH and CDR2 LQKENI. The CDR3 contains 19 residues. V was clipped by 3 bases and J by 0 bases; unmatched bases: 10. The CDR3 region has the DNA TGTGCCAGCTCACCTCAGACTAGCGGGGTCGGGAGCTCCTACAATGAGCAGTTCTTC. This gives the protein CASSPQTSGVGSSYNEQFF.

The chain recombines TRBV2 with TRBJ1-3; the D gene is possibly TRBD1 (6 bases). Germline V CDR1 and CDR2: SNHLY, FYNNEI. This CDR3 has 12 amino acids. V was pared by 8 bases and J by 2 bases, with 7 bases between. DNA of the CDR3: TGTGCCAGCGCAGGGGCTGGAAACACCATATATTTT. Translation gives CASAGAGNTIYF.

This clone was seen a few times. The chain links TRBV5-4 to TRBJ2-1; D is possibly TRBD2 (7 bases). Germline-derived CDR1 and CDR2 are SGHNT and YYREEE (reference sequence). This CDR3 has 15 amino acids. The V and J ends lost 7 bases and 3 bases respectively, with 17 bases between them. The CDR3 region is CASQGSGDLYNEQFF. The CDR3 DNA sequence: TGTGCCAGCCAGGGGAGCGGGGACCTCTACAATGAGCAGTTCTTC.

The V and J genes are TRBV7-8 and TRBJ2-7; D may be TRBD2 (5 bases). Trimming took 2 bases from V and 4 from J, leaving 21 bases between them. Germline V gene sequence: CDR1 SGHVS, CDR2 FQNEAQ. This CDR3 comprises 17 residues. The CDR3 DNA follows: TGTGCCAGCAGCTTATCCCGGGATCCCTTGAGGAGGTACGAGCAGTACTTC. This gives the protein CASSLSRDPLRRYEQYF.

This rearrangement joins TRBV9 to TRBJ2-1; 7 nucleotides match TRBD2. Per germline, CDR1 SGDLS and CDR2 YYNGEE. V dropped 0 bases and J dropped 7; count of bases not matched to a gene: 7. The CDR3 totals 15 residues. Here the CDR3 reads CASSVGAGVGNEQFF. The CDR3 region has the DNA TGTGCCAGCAGCGTAGGGGCGGGGGTAGGTAATGAGCAGTTCTTC.

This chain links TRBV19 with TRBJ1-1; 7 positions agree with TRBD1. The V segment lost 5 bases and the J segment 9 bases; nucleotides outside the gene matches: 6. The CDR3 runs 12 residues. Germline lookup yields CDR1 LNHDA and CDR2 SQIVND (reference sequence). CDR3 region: CASSGAGGKAFF. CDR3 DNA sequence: TGTGCCAGTAGTGGAGCAGGGGGAAAAGCTTTCTTT.

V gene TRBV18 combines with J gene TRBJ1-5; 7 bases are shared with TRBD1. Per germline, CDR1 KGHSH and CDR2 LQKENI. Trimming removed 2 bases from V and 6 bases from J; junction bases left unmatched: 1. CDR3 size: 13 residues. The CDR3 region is CASSPDRAQPQHF. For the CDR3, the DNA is TGTGCCAGCTCACCAGACAGGGCTCAGCCCCAGCATTTT.

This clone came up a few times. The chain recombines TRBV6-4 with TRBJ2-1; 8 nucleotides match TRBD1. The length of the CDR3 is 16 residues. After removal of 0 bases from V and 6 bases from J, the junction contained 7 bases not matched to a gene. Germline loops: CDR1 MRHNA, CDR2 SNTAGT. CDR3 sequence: CASSDSTGGRSNEQFF. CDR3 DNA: TGTGCCAGCAGTGACTCAACAGGGGGAAGGAGCAATGAGCAGTTCTTC.

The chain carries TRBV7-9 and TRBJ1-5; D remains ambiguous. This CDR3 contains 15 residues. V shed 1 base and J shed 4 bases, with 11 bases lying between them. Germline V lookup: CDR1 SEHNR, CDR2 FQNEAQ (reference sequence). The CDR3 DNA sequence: TGTGCCAGCAGCTTAGGAGGGAACAAGAATCAGCCCCAGCATTTT. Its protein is CASSLGGNKNQPQHF.

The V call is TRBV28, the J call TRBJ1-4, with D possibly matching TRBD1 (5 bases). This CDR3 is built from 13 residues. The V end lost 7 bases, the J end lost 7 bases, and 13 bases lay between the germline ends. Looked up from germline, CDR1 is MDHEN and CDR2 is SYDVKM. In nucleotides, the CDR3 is TGTGCCAGCAATCAGGGAAGACGTGAAAAACTGTTTTTT. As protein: CASNQGRREKLFF.

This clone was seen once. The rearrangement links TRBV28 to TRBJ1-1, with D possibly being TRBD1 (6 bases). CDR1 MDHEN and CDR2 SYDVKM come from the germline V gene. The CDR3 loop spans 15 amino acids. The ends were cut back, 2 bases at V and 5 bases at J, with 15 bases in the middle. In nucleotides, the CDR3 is TGTGCCAGCAGTTTAGGAGGTAGGGGGTGGACTGAAGCTTTCTTT. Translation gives CASSLGGRGWTEAFF.

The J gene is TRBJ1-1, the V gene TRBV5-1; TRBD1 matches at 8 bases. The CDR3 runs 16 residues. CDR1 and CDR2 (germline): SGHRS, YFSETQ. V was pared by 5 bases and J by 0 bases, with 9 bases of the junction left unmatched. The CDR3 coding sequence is TGCGCCAGCAGTGTAGGACAGGGAGGGATGAACACTGAAGCTTTCTTT. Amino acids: CASSVGQGGMNTEAFF.